The entry below gives a single TCR beta chain sequence along with its context. The CDR3 runs to 10 residues. CDR1 and CDR2 from the germline V gene are LNHNV and YYDKDF (reference sequence). V was shortened by 0 bases and J by 14 bases, with 7 bases between the two germline ends. Data came from immunoSEQ multiplex PCR; TCRdb stores just in-frame clones and leaves some out. The sample yields more than 6,000 clones, roughly 88% seen once. The sample is drawn from a study of chemoradiotherapy in HPV16-positive cancers. The receptor was derived from a human donor with HPV-associated anogenital cancer. The chain uses TRBV15 and TRBJ2-5; D unresolved. This sample comprised tumor tissue, obtained from a patient who underwent chemoradiotherapy. The CDR3 DNA follows: TGTGCCACCAGCAGAGATCGTATCTACTTC. Encoded protein: CATSRDRIYF.